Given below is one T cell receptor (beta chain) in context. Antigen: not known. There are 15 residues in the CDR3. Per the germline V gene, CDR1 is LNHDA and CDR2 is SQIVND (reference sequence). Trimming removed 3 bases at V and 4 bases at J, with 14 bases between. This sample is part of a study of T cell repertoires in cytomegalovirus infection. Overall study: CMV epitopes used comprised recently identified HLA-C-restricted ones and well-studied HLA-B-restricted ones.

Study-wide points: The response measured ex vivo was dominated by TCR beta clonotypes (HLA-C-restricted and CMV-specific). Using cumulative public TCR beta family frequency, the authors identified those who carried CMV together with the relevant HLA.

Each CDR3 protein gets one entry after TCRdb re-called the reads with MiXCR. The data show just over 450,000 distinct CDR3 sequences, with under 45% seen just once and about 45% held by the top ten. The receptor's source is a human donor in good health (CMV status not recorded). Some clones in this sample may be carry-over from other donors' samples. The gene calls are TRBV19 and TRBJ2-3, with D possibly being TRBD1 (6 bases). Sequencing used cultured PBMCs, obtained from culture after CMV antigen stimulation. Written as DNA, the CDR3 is TGTGCCAGTAGTATTGAAACCTCAGGGGCAGATACGCAGTATTTT. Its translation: CASSIETSGADTQYF.